These 15 T cell receptor beta chains were sequenced from one sample in a study of radiation and T cells in renal cell carcinoma. The sample's time point: baseline pretreatment blood. Documented treatment: 15 Gy SBRT to primary tumor, nephrectomy 4 weeks later. Generated by immunoSEQ multiplex PCR, the TCRdb table keeps only in-frame clones and is missing some. The sample consists of 150,000 or so clones, about 87% of them appearing once. The sample was blood, taken from a patient whose treatment included radiotherapy and nephrectomy. Receptors were obtained from a woman aged 65 to 85 with renal cell carcinoma.

The V call is TRBV11-3, the J call TRBJ2-1; D is ambiguous. V lost 0 bases to trimming and J lost 9 bases, with 12 bases between them. The CDR3 sequence is 14 residues long. The germline gives CDR1 SGHNT, CDR2 YENEEA. The CDR3 coding sequence is TGTGCCAGCAGCTTAGACCCCCTTGTCGGTGAGCAGTTCTTC. Its protein product is CASSLDPLVGEQFF.

The sample holds one count of this clone. This rearrangement joins TRBV7-2 to TRBJ2-7; TRBD1 might be the D (5 bases). Germline CDR1 is SGHTA and CDR2 is FQGNSA. The V and J ends lost 4 bases and 2 bases respectively, with 9 bases between them. The CDR3 has 13 residues. This chain's CDR3 is CASSSTGTYEQYF. The CDR3 region has the DNA TGTGCCAGCAGCTCTACAGGAACCTACGAGCAGTACTTC.

In DNA, the CDR3 is TGTGCCACCAGAGGGCTGGACCCTCAAGAGACCCAGTACTTC. Residues: CATRGLDPQETQYF. The V gene is TRBV10-3, the J gene TRBJ2-5; tentative D call: TRBD2 (5 bases). V was pared by 10 bases and J by 2 bases, with 17 bases between. CDR1 is ENHRY, CDR2 SYGVKD, per germline. The CDR3 is made up of 14 amino acids.

The chain recombines TRBV29-1 with TRBJ2-5; 7 bases are shared with TRBD2. This CDR3 has 13 residues. V was pared by 5 bases and J by 5 bases, with 8 bases of the junction left unmatched. CDR1 is SQVTM and CDR2 is ANQGSEA in the germline V gene. The CDR3 DNA is TGCAGCGTTTATCAGAGCGGGGCGGAGACCCAGTACTTC. Residues: CSVYQSGAETQYF. Full variable domain (rest looked up from reference TRBV29-1 and TRBJ2-5): SAVISQKPSRDICQRGTSLTIQCQVDSQVTMMFWYRQQPGQSLTLIATANQGSEATYESGFVIDKFPISRPNLTFSTLTVSNMSPEDSSIYLCSVYQSGAETQYFGPGTRLLVL.

The genes are TRBV7-3 and TRBJ1-2; the D is unclear. Germline V gives CDR1 SGHTA, CDR2 FQGTGA. This CDR3 region has 15 residues. The V end was cut by 1 base, the J end by 0 bases, with 9 bases between. The CDR3 nucleotides are TGTGCCAGCAGCTTAAATCGCTTATCTAACTATGGCTACACCTTC. It translates to CASSLNRLSNYGYTF.

The chain carries TRBV7-2 and TRBJ1-3; D is ambiguous. This CDR3 spans 14 amino acids. Germline values: CDR1 SGHTA, CDR2 FQGNSA. V lost 1 base and J lost 0, with 4 bases in between. This chain's CDR3 is CASSLVTSGNTIYF. In DNA form, the CDR3 reads TGTGCCAGCAGCTTAGTCACCTCTGGAAACACCATATATTTT.

The rearrangement joins TRBV2 to TRBJ2-7; D perhaps matches TRBD1 (5 bases). The V end lost 5 bases, the J end lost 1 base, and 9 bases lay between the germline ends. CDR3 length: 13 residues. CDR1 is SNHLY, CDR2 FYNNEI, per germline. The CDR3 protein is CASSMTASYEQYF. DNA for the CDR3: TGTGCCAGCAGTATGACAGCGTCCTACGAGCAGTACTTC.

In this sample, this clone turned up once. V gene TRBV5-1 combines with J gene TRBJ1-1; D unresolved. Germline V gene lookup returns CDR1 SGHRS and CDR2 YFSETQ. CDR3 size: 17 residues. Deletions cut 2 bases from V and 0 bases from J, with 17 bases between. CDR3 sequence reads: CASSFSAGRAMNTEAFF. CDR3 nucleotide sequence: TGCGCCAGCAGCTTCAGCGCAGGTCGGGCTATGAACACTGAAGCTTTCTTT. The whole variable domain, filled in from reference TRBV5-1 and TRBJ1-1, reads KAGVTQTPRYLIKTRGQQVTLSCSPISGHRSVSWYQQTPGQGLQFLFEYFSETQRNKGNFPGRFSGRQFSNSRSEMNVSTLELGDSALYLCASSFSAGRAMNTEAFFGQGTRLTVV.

The gene calls are TRBV5-1 and TRBJ2-3, with 7 bases that match TRBD1. Trimming cost V 4 bases and J 1 base; bases outside gene matches: 9. The CDR3 has 16 residues. Germline lookup yields CDR1 SGHRS and CDR2 YFSETQ. This CDR3 is CASSQQGQSRTDTQYF. CDR3 bases: TGCGCCAGCAGCCAGCAGGGACAGTCCCGCACAGATACGCAGTATTTT. The full variable domain, with the rest looked up from reference TRBV5-1 and TRBJ2-3, is KAGVTQTPRYLIKTRGQQVTLSCSPISGHRSVSWYQQTPGQGLQFLFEYFSETQRNKGNFPGRFSGRQFSNSRSEMNVSTLELGDSALYLCASSQQGQSRTDTQYFGPGTRLTVL.

This clone has just one count. The chain couples TRBV19 to TRBJ1-2; tentative D call: TRBD1 (6 bases). The CDR3 runs to 16 residues. Germline V gives CDR1 LNHDA, CDR2 SQIVND (reference sequence). V lost 0 bases and J 3 bases, leaving 14 bases between the germline ends. CDR3: CASSIEGGRGDYGYTF. The DNA for the CDR3 is TGTGCCAGTAGTATAGAGGGGGGGCGCGGAGACTATGGCTACACCTTC.

This clone was detected only once. The CDR3 loop reads CASSPGQGASNEQFF. The CDR3 coding sequence is TGTGCCAGTAGCCCGGGACAGGGGGCTAGTAATGAGCAGTTCTTC. The J gene is TRBJ2-1, the V gene TRBV19; 12 bases match TRBD1. V trimming: 6 bases; J trimming: 7 bases; junction bases outside the gene matches: 7. The CDR3 spans 15 residues. Germline values: CDR1 LNHDA, CDR2 SQIVND (reference sequence). Full variable domain (rest looked up from reference TRBV19 and TRBJ2-1): DGGITQSPKYLFRKEGQNVTLSCEQNLNHDAMYWYRQDPGQGLRLIYYSQIVNDFQKGDIAEGYSVSREKKESFPLTVTSAQKNPTAFYLCASSPGQGASNEQFFGPGTRLTVL.

V is TRBV6-1 and J is TRBJ2-7, with D uncertain. The V gene lost 7 bases and the J gene lost 3 bases, with 13 bases spanning the gap. The germline gives CDR1 MNHNS, CDR2 SASEGT. The CDR3 contains 13 residues. DNA for the CDR3: TGTGCCAGCAACACGGACCGTCACTACGAGCAGTACTTC. This sequence encodes CASNTDRHYEQYF.

In its sample, this clone was seen many times. The rearrangement links TRBV6-4 to TRBJ2-3; D possibly matches TRBD1 or TRBD2 (6 bases each). Trimming took off 3 bases at V and 4 bases at J, with 17 bases between the two ends. Germline CDR1 MRHNA, CDR2 SNTAGT. The CDR3 is made up of 16 amino acids. CDR3 protein: CASSDNPGGEADTQYF. The CDR3 nucleotides read TGTGCCAGCAGTGATAATCCCGGGGGCGAGGCAGATACGCAGTATTTT.

V and J are TRBV18 and TRBJ2-3; 8 nucleotides align to TRBD1. The CDR3 covers 14 residues. J was trimmed by 1 base and V by 5 bases; bases with no gene match: 2. CDR1 and CDR2 (germline): KGHSH, LQKENI. The CDR3 reads CASSKDRGTDTQYF. The CDR3 DNA reads TGTGCCAGCTCAAAGGACAGGGGCACAGATACGCAGTATTTT.

The chain combines TRBV7-2 with TRBJ1-4; the match to TRBD1 covers 8 bases. The CDR3 is made up of 14 amino acids. Unmatched junction bases numbered 6, after V lost 4 bases and J lost 8 bases. From germline, CDR1 is SGHTA and CDR2 FQGNSA. The CDR3 protein is CASSSQGADEKLFF. CDR3 nucleotides: TGTGCCAGCAGCTCCCAGGGGGCCGACGAAAAACTGTTTTTT.